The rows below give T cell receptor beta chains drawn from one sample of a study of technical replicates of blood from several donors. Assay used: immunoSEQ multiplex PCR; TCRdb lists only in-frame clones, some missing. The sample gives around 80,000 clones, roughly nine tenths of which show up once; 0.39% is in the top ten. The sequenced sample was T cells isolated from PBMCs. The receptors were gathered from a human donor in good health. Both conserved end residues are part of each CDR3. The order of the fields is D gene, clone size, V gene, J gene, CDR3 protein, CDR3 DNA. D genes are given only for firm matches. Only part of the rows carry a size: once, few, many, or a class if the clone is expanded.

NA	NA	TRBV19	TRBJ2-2	CARRDGNTGELFF	TGTGCCAGGCGGGACGGGAACACCGGGGAGCTGTTTTTT
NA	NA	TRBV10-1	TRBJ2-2	CASSEGQIQNTGELFF	TGCGCCAGCAGTGAGGGACAGATACAGAACACCGGGGAGCTGTTTTTT
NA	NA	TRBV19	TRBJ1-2	CASSMSGPPGYTF	TGTGCCAGTAGTATGTCAGGCCCCCCGGGCTACACCTTC
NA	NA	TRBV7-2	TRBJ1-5	CASSLAQHNNQPQHF	TGTGCCAGCAGCTTAGCGCAACATAACAATCAGCCCCAGCATTTT
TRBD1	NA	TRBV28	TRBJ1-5	CASSGTGGWQPQHF	TGTGCCAGCAGTGGGACAGGGGGCTGGCAGCCCCAGCATTTT
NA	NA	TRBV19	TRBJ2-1	CASSFPANTGADEQFF	TGTGCCAGTAGTTTCCCCGCTAACACGGGTGCCGATGAGCAGTTCTTC
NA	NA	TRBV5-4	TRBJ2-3	CASSSKGRSADTQYF	TGTGCCAGCAGCTCCAAAGGTAGGAGCGCAGATACGCAGTATTTT
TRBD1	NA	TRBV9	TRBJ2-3	CASSVGQGILTDTQYF	TGTGCCAGCAGCGTAGGACAGGGTATTTTGACAGATACGCAGTATTTT
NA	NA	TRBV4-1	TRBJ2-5	CASSPHYTQETQYF	TGCGCCAGCAGCCCGCATTACACACAAGAGACCCAGTACTTC
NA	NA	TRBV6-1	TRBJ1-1	CASSEGTSMNTEAFF	TGTGCCAGCAGTGAAGGAACAAGTATGAACACTGAAGCTTTCTTT
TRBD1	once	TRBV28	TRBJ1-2	CASSFDPGQGAINYGYTF	TGTGCCAGCAGTTTCGATCCGGGACAGGGGGCAATTAACTATGGCTACACCTTC
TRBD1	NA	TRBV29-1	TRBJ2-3	CSGGQGGDTQYF	TGCAGCGGTGGACAGGGTGGAGATACGCAGTATTTT
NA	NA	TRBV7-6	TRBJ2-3	CASSFPSGTQYF	TGTGCCAGCAGCTTTCCGTCGGGTACGCAGTATTTT
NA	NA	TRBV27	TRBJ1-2	CASSFGQTGYGYTF	TGTGCCAGCAGTTTCGGACAGACCGGCTATGGCTACACCTTC
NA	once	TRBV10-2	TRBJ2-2	CASSEFGSGNTGELFF	TGCGCCAGCAGTGAGTTTGGTAGCGGGAACACCGGGGAGCTGTTTTTT
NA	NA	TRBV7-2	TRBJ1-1	CASSEPPGLAFF	TGTGCCAGCAGTGAACCCCCAGGTTTGGCTTTCTTT
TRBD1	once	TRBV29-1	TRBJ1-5	CSVGDSVGYQPQHF	TGCAGCGTGGGGGACAGTGTTGGCTATCAGCCCCAGCATTTT
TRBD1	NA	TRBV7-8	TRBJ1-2	CASSLRQGFEGYTF	TGTGCCAGCAGCTTACGACAGGGTTTTGAGGGCTACACCTTC
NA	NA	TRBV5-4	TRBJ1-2	CASSLGRDGYTF	TGTGCCAGCAGCTTGGGGAGAGATGGCTACACCTTC
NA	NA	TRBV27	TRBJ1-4	CASSLEGRGSNEKLFF	TGTGCCAGCAGTTTAGAGGGGAGGGGAAGTAATGAAAAACTGTTTTTT
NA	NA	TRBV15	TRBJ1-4	CATSRETVNEKLFF	TGTGCCACCAGCAGAGAGACAGTTAATGAAAAACTGTTTTTT
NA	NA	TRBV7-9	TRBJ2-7	CASSLNARTYEQYF	TGTGCCAGCAGCTTAAACGCCAGGACCTACGAGCAGTACTTC
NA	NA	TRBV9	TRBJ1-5	CASSTTQGRGDRNQPQHF	TGTGCCAGCAGCACCACCCAGGGGAGGGGGGACCGCAATCAGCCCCAGCATTTT
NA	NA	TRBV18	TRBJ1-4	CASSPTRFATNEKLFF	TGTGCCAGCTCACCGACTAGGTTTGCAACTAATGAAAAACTGTTTTTT
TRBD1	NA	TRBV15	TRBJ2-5	CATSRGGTGGLETQYF	TGTGCCACCAGCAGAGGGGGGACAGGGGGTCTTGAGACCCAGTACTTC
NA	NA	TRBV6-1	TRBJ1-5	CASSERSTGRNQPQHF	TGTGCCAGCAGTGAACGCTCCACAGGGCGCAATCAGCCCCAGCATTTT
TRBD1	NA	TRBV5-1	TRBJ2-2	CASSRTGGTGELFF	TGCGCCAGCAGCAGGACAGGGGGCACCGGGGAGCTGTTTTTT
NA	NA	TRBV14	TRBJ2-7	CASRGQWQQYF	TGTGCCAGTCGAGGACAGTGGCAGCAGTACTTC
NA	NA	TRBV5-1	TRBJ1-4	CASSLSGDEKLFF	TGCGCCAGCAGCTTGTCAGGGGATGAAAAACTGTTTTTT
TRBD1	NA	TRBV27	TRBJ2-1	CASRTSRDRVYNEQFF	TGTGCCAGCAGGACGTCCCGGGACAGGGTCTACAATGAGCAGTTCTTC
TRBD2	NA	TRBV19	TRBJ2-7	CASSFGTSGTYEQYF	TGTGCCAGTAGTTTTGGGACTAGCGGGACCTACGAGCAGTACTTC
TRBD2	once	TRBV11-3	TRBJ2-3	CASSLTSANTQYF	TGTGCCAGCAGCTTAACTAGCGCCAATACGCAGTATTTT
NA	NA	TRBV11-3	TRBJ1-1	CASSLAGWSSTEAFF	TGTGCCAGCAGCTTAGCGGGTTGGTCGAGCACTGAAGCTTTCTTT
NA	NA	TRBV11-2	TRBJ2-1	CASSLLGTEQFF	TGTGCCAGCAGCCTTCTAGGGACAGAGCAGTTCTTC
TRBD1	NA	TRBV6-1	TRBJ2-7	CASSAATGGHEQYF	TGTGCCAGCAGTGCCGCTACAGGGGGCCACGAGCAGTACTTC
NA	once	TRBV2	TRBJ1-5	CASSAFLAGAGQPQHF	TGTGCCAGCAGTGCGTTCCTGGCAGGGGCAGGACAGCCCCAGCATTTT
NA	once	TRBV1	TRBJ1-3	CTSSQDSSSNGNTIYF	TGCACCAGCAGCCAAGATTCATCCTCTAATGGAAACACCATATATTTT
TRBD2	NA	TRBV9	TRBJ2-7	CASSVAGGPYEQYF	TGTGCCAGCAGCGTAGCGGGAGGGCCTTACGAGCAGTACTTC
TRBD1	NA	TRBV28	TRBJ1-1	CASKGDRNTEAFF	TGTGCCAGCAAGGGGGACAGGAACACTGAAGCTTTCTTT
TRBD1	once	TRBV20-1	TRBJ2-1	CSARLGQGQFF	TGCAGTGCTAGACTTGGACAGGGGCAGTTCTTC
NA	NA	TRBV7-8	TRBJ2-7	CASSLYPSPYEQYF	TGTGCCAGCAGCTTATATCCTAGCCCCTACGAGCAGTACTTC
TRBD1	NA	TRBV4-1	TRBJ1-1	CASSQPGGLNTEAFF	TGCGCCAGCAGCCAGCCAGGGGGGTTGAACACTGAAGCTTTCTTT
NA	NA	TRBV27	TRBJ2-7	CASSESPDRFYEQYF	TGTGCCAGCTCAGAATCACCCGACAGGTTTTACGAGCAGTACTTC
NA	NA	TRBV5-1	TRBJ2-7	CASSLLTGTDYEQYF	TGCGCCAGCAGCCTACTAACAGGAACCGACTACGAGCAGTACTTC
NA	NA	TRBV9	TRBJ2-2	CASSPRVSTGELFF	TGTGCCAGCAGCCCCAGGGTTTCCACCGGGGAGCTGTTTTTT
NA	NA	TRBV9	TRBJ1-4	CASSATGHVNEKLFF	TGTGCCAGCAGCGCGACGGGACATGTTAATGAAAAACTGTTTTTT
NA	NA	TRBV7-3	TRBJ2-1	CASSFFPKGGSGNEQFF	TGTGCCAGCAGCTTCTTTCCCAAAGGGGGATCTGGCAATGAGCAGTTCTTC
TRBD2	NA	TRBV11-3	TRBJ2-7	CASSSRYSGSIYEQYF	TGTGCCAGCAGCTCGAGGTATAGCGGGAGTATCTACGAGCAGTACTTC
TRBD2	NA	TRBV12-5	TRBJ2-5	CASGLALAGGPAAQETQYF	TGTGCTAGTGGTTTGGCCCTAGCGGGAGGGCCTGCGGCACAAGAGACCCAGTACTTC
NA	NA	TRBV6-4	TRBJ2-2	CASTREVNTGELFF	TGTGCCAGCACAAGGGAGGTTAACACCGGGGAGCTGTTTTTT
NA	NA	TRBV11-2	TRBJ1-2	CASSLDFAGVYGYTF	TGTGCCAGCAGCTTAGATTTCGCAGGGGTGTATGGCTACACCTTC
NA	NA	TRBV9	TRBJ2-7	CASSVGGSEYEQYF	TGTGCCAGCAGCGTCGGCGGGTCCGAATACGAGCAGTACTTC
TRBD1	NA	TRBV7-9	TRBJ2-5	CASSTDRGRIETQYF	TGTGCCAGCAGCACAGACAGGGGGCGCATAGAGACCCAGTACTTC
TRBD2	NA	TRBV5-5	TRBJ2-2	CASSPTTSGRSTGELFF	TGTGCCAGCAGCCCTACGACTAGCGGGAGGTCCACCGGGGAGCTGTTTTTT
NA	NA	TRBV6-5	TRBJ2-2	CASRRGTVNTGELFF	TGTGCCAGCAGACGGGGGACGGTGAACACCGGGGAGCTGTTTTTT